This T cell receptor beta chain was captured by sequencing in a study of T cell changes during pregnancy in multiple sclerosis (dated by TCRdb to the late 2010s). For the study in its entirety: Changes in the T cell repertoire over the course of pregnancy were examined in this study in women with multiple sclerosis.

V is reduced by 5 bases and J by 4 bases, leaving a spacing of 14 bases between them. From its cysteine to its phenylalanine, the CDR3 spans 15 amino acids. Only the CDR3 DNA stays, 45 bases, in frame from base 1. Based on the germline V gene, the CDR1 and CDR2 sequences are KGHSH and LQKENI. The method was the immunoSEQ multiplex PCR assay. TCRdb re-hosts the immuneACCESS table, in-frame sequences only. Its copies lack some clones; in the studies checked, an unresolved V gene accounts for under half of them, and the cause for the rest is not known. The sample table records about 64,000 clones; less than 95% of these occur just once. Of the sample, around 6.8% falls within the top ten clones. This clone was seen a single time. The clone's antigen remains unknown. No base qualities exist here, and no much larger clone lies one base off it.

Specimen: peripheral blood, collected in the third trimester of pregnancy. The chain employs TRBV18 and TRBJ2-2, with TRBD2 as a weak D call on 6 bases. This TCR came from a female donor in good health, enrolled as a control in a pregnancy study. Here is the DNA: TGTGCCAGCTCAGCGAAGGGGAGGAGCACCGGGGAGCTGTTTTTT. It translates as CASSAKGRSTGELFF.